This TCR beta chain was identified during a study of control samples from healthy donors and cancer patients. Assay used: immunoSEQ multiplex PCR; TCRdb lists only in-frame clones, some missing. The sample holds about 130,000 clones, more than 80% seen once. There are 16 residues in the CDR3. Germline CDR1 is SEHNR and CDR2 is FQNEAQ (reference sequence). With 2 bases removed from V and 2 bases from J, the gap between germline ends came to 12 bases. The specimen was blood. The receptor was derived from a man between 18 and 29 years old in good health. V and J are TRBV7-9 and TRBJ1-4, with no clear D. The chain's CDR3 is CASSLYGRTTNEKLFF. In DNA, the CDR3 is TGTGCCAGCAGCTTATACGGGCGGACTACTAATGAAAAACTGTTTTTT.